These 25 T cell receptor beta chains came from one sample sequenced in a study of blood T cell repertoires in COVID-19. Produced via immunoSEQ multiplex PCR; TCRdb's table is partial and in-frame only. The table records 150,000 or so clones, approximately 82% of them present only once. Sequences were obtained from peripheral blood. The receptors were gathered from a human donor with acute or convalescent COVID-19. The donor label of this sample is uncertain.

The chain employs TRBV11-3 and TRBJ1-6; D not certain. Looked up from germline, CDR1 is SGHNT and CDR2 is YENEEA. The ends were cut back, 5 bases at V and 4 bases at J, with 9 bases in the middle. The length of the CDR3 is 14 residues. The CDR3 DNA follows: TGTGCCAGCAGCCGGGGAGAGTATAATTCACCCCTCCACTTT. Encoded protein: CASSRGEYNSPLHF.

V usage is TRBV18 and J usage is TRBJ2-7, with 7 bases that match TRBD1. The V gene end was trimmed by 3 bases and the J gene end by 5 bases; junction bases not matched to a gene: 7. CDR1 is KGHSH and CDR2 is LQKENI in the germline V gene. The CDR3 is 14 residues long. The CDR3 spells CASSPGTVGNEQYF. For the CDR3, the DNA is TGTGCCAGCTCACCTGGGACAGTCGGCAACGAGCAGTACTTC.

The rearrangement links TRBV5-6 to TRBJ2-1, with 9 bases aligning to TRBD1. The CDR3 extends over 13 amino acids. Germline values: CDR1 SGHDT, CDR2 YYEEEE. V dropped 4 bases and J dropped 10; count of bases not matched to a gene: 6. The CDR3 reads CASSLGTGFEQFF. CDR3 bases: TGTGCCAGCAGCCTGGGGACAGGGTTCGAGCAGTTCTTC.

The chain couples TRBV7-2 to TRBJ1-2; D is ambiguous. Per germline, CDR1 SGHTA and CDR2 FQGNSA. CDR3 length: 13 residues. Trimming stripped 7 bases from V and 1 base from J, with 10 bases between. CDR3 nucleotide sequence: TGTGCCAGCACCCCGGGAGGTAACTATGGCTACACCTTC. Translated, it gives CASTPGGNYGYTF. The entire variable domain, with the rest obtained from reference TRBV7-2 and TRBJ1-2, is as follows: GAGVSQSPSNKVTEKGKDVELRCDPISGHTALYWYRQSLGQGLEFLIYFQGNSAPDKSGLPSDRFSAERTGGSVSTLTIQRTQQEDSAVYLCASTPGGNYGYTFGSGTRLTVV.

This sequence joins TRBV10-1 and TRBJ1-1, with 8 bases fitting TRBD1. This CDR3 spans 16 amino acids. With V trimmed by 3 bases and J by 0 bases, 6 bases remained unmatched. The V gene's germline CDR1 is WNHNN and CDR2 SYGVQD (reference sequence). The CDR3 loop reads CASSDDRGSVNTEAFF. In DNA, the CDR3 is TGCGCCAGCAGTGACGACAGGGGCTCCGTGAACACTGAAGCTTTCTTT.

The gene calls are TRBV3-1 (or the pseudogene TRBV3-2) and TRBJ1-1; no clear D. Germline V gives CDR1 LGHDT, CDR2 YNNKEL (reference sequence). CDR3 length: 16 amino acids. The V gene lost 0 bases and the J gene lost 1 base, with 12 bases spanning the gap. The CDR3 DNA reads TGTGCCAGCAGCCAAGATATCACGGGATGGAACACTGAAGCTTTCTTT. Translating it yields CASSQDITGWNTEAFF.

This rearrangement joins TRBV6-5 to TRBJ1-6; 7 nucleotides match TRBD1. V gave up 11 bases and J gave up 10 bases; unmatched junction bases: 8. Germline CDR1 MNHEY, CDR2 SVGAGI. The CDR3 consists of 12 residues. The chain's CDR3 is CAVQQGQSPLHF. CDR3 DNA sequence: TGTGCCGTACAACAGGGGCAGTCACCCCTCCACTTT.

This rearrangement joins TRBV19 to TRBJ2-1; a possible D gene is TRBD1 (6 bases). Germline V gene sequence: CDR1 LNHDA, CDR2 SQIVND (reference sequence). The CDR3 length is 13 residues. Trimming pared 7 bases from V and 7 bases from J, leaving 14 bases between. The CDR3 DNA reads as TGTGCCAGTAAGGAACAGGGTGGGAATGAGCAGTTCTTC. Translated, it gives CASKEQGGNEQFF.

This chain joins TRBV18 and TRBJ1-1, with D perhaps matching TRBD1 (5 bases). Trimming left V 0 bases short and J 6 bases short, with 14 bases between. The germline gives CDR1 KGHSH, CDR2 LQKENI. The CDR3 spans 15 residues. The CDR3 DNA is TGTGCCAGCTCACCACCCCTAGGGGTGGTCGCTGAAGCTTTCTTT. It translates to CASSPPLGVVAEAFF. Full variable domain (missing parts from reference TRBV18 and TRBJ1-1): NAGVMQNPRHLVRRRGQEARLRCSPMKGHSHVYWYRQLPEEGLKFMVYLQKENIIDESGMPKERFSAEFPKEGPSILRIQQVVRGDSAAYFCASSPPLGVVAEAFFGQGTRLTVV.

The rearrangement uses TRBV9 and TRBJ2-7; TRBD1 is a possible D gene (6 bases). V was trimmed by 2 bases and J by 4 bases, leaving 25 bases between them. Germline CDR1 SGDLS, CDR2 YYNGEE. The CDR3 has 18 amino acids. CDR3 amino acids: CASSVGALGTYVSYEQYF. In nucleotides, the CDR3 is TGTGCCAGCAGCGTGGGGGCTTTAGGTACCTATGTGTCTTACGAGCAGTACTTC.

This chain joins TRBV2 and TRBJ1-3; possible D gene TRBD1, 5 bases. Trimming stripped 9 bases from V and 2 bases from J, with 20 bases between. The CDR3 is 16 residues long. Germline values: CDR1 SNHLY, CDR2 FYNNEI. The CDR3 spells CASRRPSQGPGNTIYF. The CDR3 DNA follows: TGTGCCAGTCGGCGGCCCTCGCAGGGTCCTGGAAACACCATATATTTT. The variable domain in full, with the rest retrieved from reference TRBV2 and TRBJ1-3, is EPEVTQTPSHQVTQMGQEVILRCVPISNHLYFYWYRQILGQKVEFLVSFYNNEISEKSEIFDDQFSVERPDGSNFTLKIRSTKLEDSAMYFCASRRPSQGPGNTIYFGEGSWLTVV.

CDR3 region: CSVRTGETGELFF. CDR3 DNA: TGCAGCGTCCGGACAGGGGAGACCGGGGAGCTGTTTTTT. The chain joins TRBV29-1 to TRBJ2-2, with 9 bases aligning to TRBD1. The CDR3 contains 13 residues. Per the germline V gene, CDR1 is SQVTM and CDR2 is ANQGSEA. With V trimmed by 6 bases and J by 5 bases, 4 bases remained unmatched.

There are a few counts of this clone. The CDR3 nucleotides are TGTGCCTGGAGTGTCGGTGTTGGGGGCTCCGGGAGGGGCTACACCTTC. This sequence encodes CAWSVGVGGSGRGYTF. The chain joins TRBV30 to TRBJ1-2; possibly TRBD1 for D (6 bases). Germline loops: CDR1 GTSNPN, CDR2 SVGIG (reference sequence). The V end was cut by 0 bases, the J end by 8 bases, with 22 bases between. The CDR3 loop spans 16 amino acids.

The chain is built from TRBV19 and TRBJ2-1; TRBD2 might be the D (7 bases). The V and J ends lost 6 bases and 1 base respectively, with 16 bases between them. There are 16 residues in the CDR3. Germline CDR1 and CDR2: LNHDA and SQIVND (reference sequence). The CDR3 DNA sequence: TGTGCCAGTAGGAGGGAGGGGGGTCATTCCTACAATGAGCAGTTCTTC. Protein product: CASRREGGHSYNEQFF.

The chain combines TRBV6-5 with TRBJ2-7; 7 nucleotides agree with TRBD1. Trimming removed 5 bases from V and 2 bases from J; junction bases left unmatched: 9. The CDR3 consists of 15 residues. Germline CDR1 MNHEY, CDR2 SVGAGI. The CDR3 protein is CASSRGGTDPYEQYF. CDR3 DNA sequence: TGTGCCAGCAGTCGAGGGGGCACAGACCCCTACGAGCAGTACTTC.

Note on this clone: Other DNA sequences from this sample encode an identical CDR3 as well. V gene TRBV4-2 combines with J gene TRBJ1-5, with 10 bases identical to TRBD1. Losses at the gene ends were 5 bases for V and 7 bases for J; bases not matched to a gene: 2. In germline, CDR1 is LGHNA, CDR2 YNFKEQ. The length of the CDR3 is 13 residues. The CDR3 loop is CASSTDRGQPQHF. For the CDR3, the DNA is TGTGCCAGCAGCACGGACAGGGGGCAGCCCCAGCATTTT.

This clone has more than one count but fewer than ten. The chain combines TRBV7-3 with TRBJ1-6; 9 nucleotides align to TRBD1. This CDR3 region has 15 residues. V gave up 5 bases and J gave up 6 bases; unmatched junction bases: 5. From germline, CDR1 is SGHTA and CDR2 FQGTGA. CDR3 region: CASSATGGSNSPLHF. DNA of the CDR3: TGTGCCAGCAGCGCGACAGGGGGAAGTAATTCACCCCTCCACTTT.

This chain uses TRBV7-2 with TRBJ1-6, with D possibly matching TRBD1 (6 bases). Trimming stripped 6 bases from V and 3 bases from J, with 18 bases between. Germline CDR1 SGHTA, CDR2 FQGNSA. The CDR3 contains 17 residues. DNA of the CDR3: TGTGCCAGCAGGAGAGATAGTCTGACAGGCTATAATTCACCCCTCCACTTT. This gives the protein CASRRDSLTGYNSPLHF.

The chain has TRBV7-2 and TRBJ1-5; D may be TRBD1 (6 bases). Germline V lookup: CDR1 SGHTA, CDR2 FQGNSA. Between the trimmed V and J ends, which lost 4 bases and 7 bases, there was a span of 11 bases. The CDR3 contains 13 residues. The CDR3, as DNA: TGTGCCAGCAGCTCTTATCAGGGGCAGCCCCAGCATTTT. This translates into CASSSYQGQPQHF.

V gene TRBV7-2 combines with J gene TRBJ2-7, with 8 bases lining up with TRBD1. The CDR3 sequence is 15 residues long. V trimming: 1 base; J trimming: 2 bases; junction bases outside the gene matches: 4. Germline CDR1 is SGHTA and CDR2 is FQGNSA. As DNA, the CDR3 is TGTGCCAGCAGCTTAGAGGACAGGGCCACCTACGAGCAGTACTTC. Its protein product is CASSLEDRATYEQYF.

The chain carries TRBV10-3 and TRBJ1-5, with 9 bases aligning to TRBD1. This CDR3 has 15 amino acids. The V gene end was trimmed by 10 bases and the J gene end by 5 bases; junction bases not matched to a gene: 12. Germline CDR1 and CDR2: ENHRY and SYGVKD. CDR3 DNA sequence: TGTGCCACCACCACCGGGACAGGGATGGATCAGCCCCAGCATTTT. Residues: CATTTGTGMDQPQHF.

The rearrangement links TRBV10-1 to TRBJ1-3; 7 positions agree with TRBD1. Germline CDR1 is WNHNN and CDR2 is SYGVQD (reference sequence). This CDR3 spans 15 amino acids. V lost 2 bases, J lost 1 base, and 2 bases stayed unmatched. The DNA of the CDR3 is TGCGCCAGCAGTGAGACGACAGGGTCTGGAAACACCATATATTTT. Its translation: CASSETTGSGNTIYF.

This clone has a handful of counts. The chain combines TRBV6-2 or TRBV6-3 with TRBJ2-5, with 8 bases matching TRBD2. Germline V gene lookup returns CDR1 MNHEY and CDR2 SVGEGT. J was trimmed by 0 bases and V by 0 bases; bases with no gene match: 12. CDR3 size: 19 residues. This CDR3 reads CASSYSGYGASGYQETQYF. The CDR3 coding sequence is TGTGCCAGCAGTTACTCTGGATATGGGGCTAGCGGGTACCAAGAGACCCAGTACTTC.

This clone has a handful of counts. This sequence joins TRBV10-2 and TRBJ1-1; D is perhaps TRBD1 (5 bases). Trimming left V 10 bases short and J 5 bases short, with 17 bases between. The germline CDR1 and CDR2 sequences are WSHSY and SAAADI. The CDR3 spans 13 residues. CDR3 DNA sequence: TGCGCCACGCACCCGGTGGGGCCAACTGAAGCTTTCTTT. Protein product: CATHPVGPTEAFF.

The rearrangement joins TRBV19 to TRBJ2-3; TRBD1 agrees at 9 bases. Per the germline V gene, CDR1 is LNHDA and CDR2 is SQIVND (reference sequence). V shed 3 bases, J shed 2 bases, and the junction held 9 bases outside the gene matches. The CDR3 runs 17 residues. The CDR3 loop reads CASSIHVGTGITDTQYF. CDR3 in DNA: TGTGCCAGTAGTATCCACGTAGGGACAGGGATCACAGATACGCAGTATTTT.